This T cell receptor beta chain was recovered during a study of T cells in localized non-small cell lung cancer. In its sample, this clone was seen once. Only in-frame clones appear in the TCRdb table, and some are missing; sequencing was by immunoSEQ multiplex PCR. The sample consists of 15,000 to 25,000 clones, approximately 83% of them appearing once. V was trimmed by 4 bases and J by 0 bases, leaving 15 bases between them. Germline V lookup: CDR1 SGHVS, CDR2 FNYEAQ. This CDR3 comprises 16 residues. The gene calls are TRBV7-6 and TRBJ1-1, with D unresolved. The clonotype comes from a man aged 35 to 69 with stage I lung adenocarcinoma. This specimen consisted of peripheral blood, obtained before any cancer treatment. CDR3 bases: TGTGCCAGCAGCTCTAAAGTAGGACCGCTGAACACTGAAGCTTTCTTT. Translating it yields CASSSKVGPLNTEAFF.